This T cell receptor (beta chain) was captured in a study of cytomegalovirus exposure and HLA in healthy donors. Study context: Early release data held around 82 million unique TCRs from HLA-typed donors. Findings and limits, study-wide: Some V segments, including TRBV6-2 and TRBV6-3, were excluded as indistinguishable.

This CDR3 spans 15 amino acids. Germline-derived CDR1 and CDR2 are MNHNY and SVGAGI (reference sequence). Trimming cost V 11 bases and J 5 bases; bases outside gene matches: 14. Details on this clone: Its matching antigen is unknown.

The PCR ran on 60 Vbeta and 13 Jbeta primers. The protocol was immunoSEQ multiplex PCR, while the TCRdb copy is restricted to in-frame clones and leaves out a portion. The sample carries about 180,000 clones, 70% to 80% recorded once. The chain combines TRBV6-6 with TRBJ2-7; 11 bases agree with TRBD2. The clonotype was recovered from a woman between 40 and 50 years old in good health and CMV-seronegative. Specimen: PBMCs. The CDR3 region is CAAGLIAGGSDEQYF. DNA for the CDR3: TGTGCCGCAGGACTAATAGCGGGAGGGTCCGACGAGCAGTACTTC.